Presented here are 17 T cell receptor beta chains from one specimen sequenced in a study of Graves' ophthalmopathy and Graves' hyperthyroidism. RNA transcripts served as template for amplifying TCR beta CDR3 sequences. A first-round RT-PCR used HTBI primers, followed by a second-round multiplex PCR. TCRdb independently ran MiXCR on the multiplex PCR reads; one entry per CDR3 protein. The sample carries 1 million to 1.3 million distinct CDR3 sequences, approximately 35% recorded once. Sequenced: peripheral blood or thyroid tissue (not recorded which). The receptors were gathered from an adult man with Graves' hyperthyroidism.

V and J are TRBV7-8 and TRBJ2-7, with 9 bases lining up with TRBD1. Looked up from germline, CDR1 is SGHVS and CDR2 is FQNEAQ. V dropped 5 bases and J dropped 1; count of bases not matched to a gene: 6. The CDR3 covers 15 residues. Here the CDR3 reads CASSRQGQGSYEQYF. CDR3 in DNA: TGTGCCAGCAGCCGCCAGGGACAGGGTTCCTACGAGCAGTACTTC.

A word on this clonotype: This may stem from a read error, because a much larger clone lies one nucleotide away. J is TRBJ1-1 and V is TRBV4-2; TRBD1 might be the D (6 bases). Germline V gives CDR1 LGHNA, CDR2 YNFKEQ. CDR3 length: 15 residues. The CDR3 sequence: CASSPFRGGNTETFF. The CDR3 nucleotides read TGTGCCAGCAGCCCCTTCCGAGGGGGAAACACTGAAACTTTCTTT.

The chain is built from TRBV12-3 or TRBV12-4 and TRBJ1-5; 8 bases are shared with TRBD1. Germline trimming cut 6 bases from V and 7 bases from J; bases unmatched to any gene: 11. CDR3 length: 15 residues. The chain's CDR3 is CASRPGQESEQPQHF. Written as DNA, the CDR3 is TGTGCCAGCAGACCGGGACAGGAGAGCGAGCAGCCCCAGCATTTT.

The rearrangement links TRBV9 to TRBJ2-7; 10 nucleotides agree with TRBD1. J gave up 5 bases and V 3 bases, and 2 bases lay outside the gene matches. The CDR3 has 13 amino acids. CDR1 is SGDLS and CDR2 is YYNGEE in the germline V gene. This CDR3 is CASSEGTGDEQYF. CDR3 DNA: TGTGCCAGCAGCGAGGGGACAGGGGACGAGCAGTACTTC.

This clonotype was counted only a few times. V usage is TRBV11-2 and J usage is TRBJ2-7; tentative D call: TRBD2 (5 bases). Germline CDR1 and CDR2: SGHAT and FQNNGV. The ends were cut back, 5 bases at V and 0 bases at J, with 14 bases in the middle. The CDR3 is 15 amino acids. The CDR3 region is CASSPNYGVSYEQYF. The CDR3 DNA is TGTGCCAGCAGCCCTAACTACGGGGTCTCCTACGAGCAGTACTTC.

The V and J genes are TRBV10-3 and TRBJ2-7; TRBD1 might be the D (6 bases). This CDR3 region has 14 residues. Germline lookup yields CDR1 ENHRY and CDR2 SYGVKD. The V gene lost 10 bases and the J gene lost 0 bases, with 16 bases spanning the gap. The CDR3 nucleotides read TGTGCCAGGGGGCCGGCGGAGAGCTCCTACGAGCAGTACTTC. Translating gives CARGPAESSYEQYF.

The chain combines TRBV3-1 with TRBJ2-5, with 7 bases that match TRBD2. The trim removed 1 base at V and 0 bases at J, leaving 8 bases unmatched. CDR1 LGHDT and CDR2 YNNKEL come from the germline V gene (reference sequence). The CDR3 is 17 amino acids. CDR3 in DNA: TGTGCCAGCAGCCAAGTCAGGTCGGGGGGACACCAAGAGACCCAGTACTTC. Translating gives CASSQVRSGGHQETQYF.

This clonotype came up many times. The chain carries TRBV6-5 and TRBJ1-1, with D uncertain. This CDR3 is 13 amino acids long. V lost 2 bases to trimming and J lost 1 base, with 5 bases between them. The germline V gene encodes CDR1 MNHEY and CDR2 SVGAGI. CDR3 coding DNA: TGTGCCAGCAGTTACGCCGGGAACACTGAAGCTTTCTTT. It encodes CASSYAGNTEAFF.

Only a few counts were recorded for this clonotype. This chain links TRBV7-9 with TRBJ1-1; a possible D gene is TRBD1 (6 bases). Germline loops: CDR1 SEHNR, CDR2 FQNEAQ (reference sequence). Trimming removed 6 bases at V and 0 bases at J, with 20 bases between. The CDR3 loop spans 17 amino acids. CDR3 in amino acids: CASSYTTGLGLNTEAFF. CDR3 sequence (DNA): TGTGCCAGCAGTTACACGACAGGCCTCGGGTTGAACACTGAAGCTTTCTTT. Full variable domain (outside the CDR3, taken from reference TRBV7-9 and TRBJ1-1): DTGVSQNPRHKITKRGQNVTFRCDPISEHNRLYWYRQTLGQGPEFLTYFQNEAQLEKSRLLSDRFSAERPKGSFSTLEIQRTEQGDSAMYLCASSYTTGLGLNTEAFFGQGTRLTVV.

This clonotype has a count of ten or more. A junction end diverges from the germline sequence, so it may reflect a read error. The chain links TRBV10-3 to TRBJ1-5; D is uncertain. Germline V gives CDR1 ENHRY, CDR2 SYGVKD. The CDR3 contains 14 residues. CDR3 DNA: TGTGCCAGCAGTGGCGGCAGTGTTAAGCAGCCCCAGCATTTT. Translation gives CASSGGSVKQPQHF.

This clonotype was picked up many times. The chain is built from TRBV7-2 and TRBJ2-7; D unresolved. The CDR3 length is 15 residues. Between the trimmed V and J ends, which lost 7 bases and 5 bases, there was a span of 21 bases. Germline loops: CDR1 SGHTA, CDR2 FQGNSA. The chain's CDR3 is CASTLRAQESHEQYF. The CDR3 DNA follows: TGTGCCAGCACCCTTAGGGCTCAGGAGAGCCACGAGCAGTACTTC.

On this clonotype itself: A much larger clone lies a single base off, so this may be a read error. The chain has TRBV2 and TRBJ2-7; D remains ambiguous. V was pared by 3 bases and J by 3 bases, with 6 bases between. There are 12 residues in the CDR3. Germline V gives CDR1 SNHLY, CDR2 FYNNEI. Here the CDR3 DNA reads TGTGCCAGCAGTGATACAGTCTACGAGCAGTACTTC. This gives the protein CASSDTVYEQYF. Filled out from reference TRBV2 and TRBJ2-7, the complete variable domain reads EPEVTQTPSHQVTQMGQEVILRCVPISNHLYFYWYRQILGQKVEFLVSFYNNEISEKSEIFDDQFSVERPDGSNFTLKIRSTKLEDSAMYFCASSDTVYEQYFGPGTRLTVT.

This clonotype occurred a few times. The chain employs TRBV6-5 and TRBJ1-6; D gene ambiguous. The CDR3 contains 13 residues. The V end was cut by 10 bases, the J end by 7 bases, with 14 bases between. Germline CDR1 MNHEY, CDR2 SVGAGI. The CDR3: CATRPLGNSPLHF. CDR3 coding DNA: TGTGCCACCCGCCCCCTGGGAAATTCACCCCTCCACTTT.

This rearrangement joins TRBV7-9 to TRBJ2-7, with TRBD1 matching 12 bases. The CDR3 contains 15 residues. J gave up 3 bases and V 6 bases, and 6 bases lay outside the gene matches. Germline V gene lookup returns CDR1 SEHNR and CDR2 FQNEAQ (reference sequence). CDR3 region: CASRPGTGGFYEQYF. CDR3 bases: TGTGCCAGCAGGCCCGGGACAGGGGGCTTCTACGAGCAGTACTTC.

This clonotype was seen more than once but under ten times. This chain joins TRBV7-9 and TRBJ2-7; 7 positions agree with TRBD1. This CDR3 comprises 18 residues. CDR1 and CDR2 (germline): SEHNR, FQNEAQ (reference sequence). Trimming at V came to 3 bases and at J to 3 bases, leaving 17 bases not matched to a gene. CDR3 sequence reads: CASSLGPATGLRIYEQYF. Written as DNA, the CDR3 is TGTGCCAGCAGCTTGGGCCCTGCGACAGGGTTGAGGATCTACGAGCAGTACTTC.

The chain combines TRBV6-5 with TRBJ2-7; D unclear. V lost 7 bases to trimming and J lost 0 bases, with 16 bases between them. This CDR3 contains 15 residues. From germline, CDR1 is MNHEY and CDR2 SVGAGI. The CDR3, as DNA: TGTGCCAGCACCATCGTCGGATTTAGCTCCTACGAGCAGTACTTC. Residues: CASTIVGFSSYEQYF.

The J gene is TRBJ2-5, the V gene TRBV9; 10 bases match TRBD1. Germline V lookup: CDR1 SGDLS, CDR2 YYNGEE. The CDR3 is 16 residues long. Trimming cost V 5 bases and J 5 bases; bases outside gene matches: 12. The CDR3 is CASSHGTGDLLETQYF. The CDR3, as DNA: TGTGCCAGCAGTCACGGGACAGGGGATTTATTGGAGACCCAGTACTTC.